The present TCR beta chain was sequenced within a study of blood T cell repertoires in COVID-19. This clone was recorded a few times. The CDR3 is 15 amino acids. V was pared by 5 bases and J by 0 bases, with 14 bases between. CDR1 and CDR2 (germline): MNHNY, SVGAGI (reference sequence). Profiling relied on immunoSEQ multiplex PCR, and the TCRdb table lists in-frame clones only, not all of them. The table lists around 150,000 clones, roughly 86% of them singletons. The receptor comes from a woman aged 55-69 years who had recovered from COVID-19. The specimen sequenced was peripheral blood. The chain uses TRBV6-6 and TRBJ2-7, with D maybe TRBD1 (6 bases). CDR3 DNA: TGTGCCAGCAGTGACACAGGGAGAGGCTCCTACGAGCAGTACTTC. Translated: CASSDTGRGSYEQYF.